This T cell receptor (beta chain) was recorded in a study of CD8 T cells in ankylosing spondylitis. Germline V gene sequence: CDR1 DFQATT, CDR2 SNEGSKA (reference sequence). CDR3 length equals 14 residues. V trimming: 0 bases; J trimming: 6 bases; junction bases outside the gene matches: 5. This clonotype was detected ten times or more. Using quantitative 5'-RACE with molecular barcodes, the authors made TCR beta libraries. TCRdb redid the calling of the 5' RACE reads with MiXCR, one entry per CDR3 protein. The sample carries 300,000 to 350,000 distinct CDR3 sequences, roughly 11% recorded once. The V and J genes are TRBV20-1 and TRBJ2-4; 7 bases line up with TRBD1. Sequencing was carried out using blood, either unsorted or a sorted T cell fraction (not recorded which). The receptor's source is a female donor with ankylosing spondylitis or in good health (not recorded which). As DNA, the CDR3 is TGCAGTGCTAGAGATCAATACAGGGGAAACATTCAGTACTTC. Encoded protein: CSARDQYRGNIQYF.